This T cell receptor (beta chain) originates from a study of PD-1 blockade in classical Hodgkin lymphoma (dated by TCRdb to 2019 to 2021). Study-level background: Nivolumab dosing was 3 mg/kg intravenously every 2 weeks, continuing until either disease progression or unacceptable toxicity. To define a peripheral blood immune signature of response to PD-1 blockade in classical Hodgkin lymphoma, the study combined TCR beta sequencing with CyTOF.

Results the study describes overall, beyond this receptor: Baseline TCR diversity was reported as lower in newly diagnosed patients than in healthy donors, and lower still in relapsed/refractory patients. Among trial patients, those achieving complete response had baseline diversity similar to that of newly diagnosed patients, while diversity was significantly lower in partial responders and progressors. Diversity was lower in patients who began nivolumab less than 1 year after ASCT, so these patients were left out of later analyses to avoid confounding by immune reconstitution. Only a single clinical trial cohort was studied, and what caused the repertoire differences, possibly disease activity or prior therapy, remained undefined. By C4D1, a significant rise was seen in CD4+ TCR diversity but not in CD8+ TCR diversity (p=0.0027 vs p=0.16), and the rise was most apparent among complete responders (p=0.02).

The Qiagen DNeasy kit was used to extract genomic DNA both from unsorted PBMCs and from the negatively selected CD4+ and CD8+ fractions. Using primers that anneal to V and J segments, immunoSEQ multiplex PCR amplified the TCR beta CDR3 regions. A synthetic immune receptor repertoire was used to minimize amplification bias, and any remaining bias was removed computationally after sequencing. Concerning the study's data processing: Repertoire diversity was quantified as the Shannon entropy index using custom Python scripts. The unsorted, CD4+ and CD8+ repertoires were each analyzed separately, with the exception of combined analyses, where CD4+ and CD8+ sequences were merged in silico. Clonal expansion was defined as a frequency increase of at least 2-fold after treatment compared with C1D1, and clones undetected at baseline were assigned a pseudocount of 0.5. Clones with 0 or 1 copy at C1D1 were defined as singleton clones, while clones with 2 or more copies were defined as non-singleton clones. Clones expanded in unsorted samples were labelled as CD4+, CD8+ or unknown by matching protein sequences in sorted samples from the same patient. Diversity changes from C1D1 to C4D1 were tested in paired samples using Wilcoxon tests. The table comes from immuneACCESS by way of TCRdb, which keeps in-frame sequences with V and J called. Part of the clones is missing from these tables; in studies checked, under half for an unresolved V gene and the rest for unknown reasons. Clone size and the V and J calls come from that table; the DNA yielded D and trimming. The sample table contains some 58,000 clones; only one count was recorded for approximately 90% of them. Clones ranked in the top ten supply about 5.6% of the sample.

V gives up 2 bases and J gives up 2 bases, and the segment between their germline ends measures 10 bases. The cysteine opens and the phenylalanine closes a CDR3 of 14 amino acids. Only the CDR3 portion is preserved as DNA: 42 bases, with reading frame beginning at the first base. In the germline V gene, CDR1 corresponds to SGHRS and CDR2 to YFSETQ. Note on this clone: Its antigen specificity is not known. Base qualities are not provided; no much larger clone lies one nucleotide away.

The sample's time point label is to be understood as: cycle 2 day 1 (C2D1) of nivolumab. Every trial patient had relapsed after autologous stem cell transplantation, and cohorts A, B and C differed in prior brentuximab vedotin exposure. The trial cohort comprised 56 patients with relapsed/refractory classical Hodgkin lymphoma whose best overall responses were complete response, partial response or progressive disease. Trial patients were treated with single-agent nivolumab in the multi-cohort phase II CheckMate 205 trial. Best overall response was determined by an independent review committee according to the 2007 International Working Group response criteria. Trial PBMCs were obtained immediately prior to nivolumab initiation (C1D1) and on therapy at cycle 2 day 1 and cycle 4 day 1. Peripheral blood was collected in 8 mL Vacutainer Cell Preparation Tubes, from which PBMCs were isolated by centrifugation and then cryopreserved.

This sample comprised peripheral blood mononuclear cells (PBMCs), obtained before the second cycle of nivolumab. The chain is assembled from TRBV5-1 and TRBJ2-5, with the D segment identity uncertain. The receptor's source is a human donor with classical Hodgkin lymphoma. The CDR3 reads as follows: CASSFSNDQETQYF. At the DNA level, the sequence is TGCGCCAGCAGCTTTTCTAACGATCAAGAGACCCAGTACTTC.